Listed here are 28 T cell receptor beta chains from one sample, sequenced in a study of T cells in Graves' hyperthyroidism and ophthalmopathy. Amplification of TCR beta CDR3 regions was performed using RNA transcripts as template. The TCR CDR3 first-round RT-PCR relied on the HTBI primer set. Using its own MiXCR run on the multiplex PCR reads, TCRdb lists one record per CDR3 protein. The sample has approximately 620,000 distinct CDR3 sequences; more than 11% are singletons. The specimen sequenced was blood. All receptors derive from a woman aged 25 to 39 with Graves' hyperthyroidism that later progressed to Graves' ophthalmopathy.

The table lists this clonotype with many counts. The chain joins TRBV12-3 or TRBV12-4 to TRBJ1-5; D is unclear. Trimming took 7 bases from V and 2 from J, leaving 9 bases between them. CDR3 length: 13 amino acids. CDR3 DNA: TGTGCCAGCACTGGGCCCGGCAATCAGCCCCAGCATTTT. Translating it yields CASTGPGNQPQHF.

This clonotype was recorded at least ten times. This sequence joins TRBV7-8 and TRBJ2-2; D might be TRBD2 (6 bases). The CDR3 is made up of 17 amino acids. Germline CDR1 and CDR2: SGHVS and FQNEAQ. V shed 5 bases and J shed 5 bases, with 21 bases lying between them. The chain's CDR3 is CASSTRRLESFTGELFF. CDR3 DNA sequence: TGTGCCAGCAGCACCCGTAGACTAGAGTCCTTTACCGGGGAGCTGTTTTTT.

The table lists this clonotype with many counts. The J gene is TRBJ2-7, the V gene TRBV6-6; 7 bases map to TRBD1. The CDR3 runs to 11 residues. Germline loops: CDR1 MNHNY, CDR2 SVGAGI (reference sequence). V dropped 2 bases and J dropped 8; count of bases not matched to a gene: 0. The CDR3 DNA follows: TGTGCCAGCAGTTACAGGGGGCAGCAGTACTTC. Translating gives CASSYRGQQYF.

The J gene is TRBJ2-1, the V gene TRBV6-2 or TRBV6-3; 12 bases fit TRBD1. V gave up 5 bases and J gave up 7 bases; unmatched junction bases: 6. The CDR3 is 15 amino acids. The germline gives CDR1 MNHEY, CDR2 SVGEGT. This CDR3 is CASSTGTGGGNEQFF. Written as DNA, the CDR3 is TGTGCCAGCAGTACCGGGACAGGGGGCGGGAATGAGCAGTTCTTC.

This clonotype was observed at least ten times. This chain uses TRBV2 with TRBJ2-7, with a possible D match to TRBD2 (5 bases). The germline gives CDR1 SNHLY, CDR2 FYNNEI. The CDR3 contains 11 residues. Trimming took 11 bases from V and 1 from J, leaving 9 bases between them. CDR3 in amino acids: CASGLSYEQYF. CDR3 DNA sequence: TGTGCCTCCGGACTTTCCTACGAGCAGTACTTC. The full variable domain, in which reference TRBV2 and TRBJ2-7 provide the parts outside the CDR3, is EPEVTQTPSHQVTQMGQEVILRCVPISNHLYFYWYRQILGQKVEFLVSFYNNEISEKSEIFDDQFSVERPDGSNFTLKIRSTKLEDSAMYFCASGLSYEQYFGPGTRLTVT.

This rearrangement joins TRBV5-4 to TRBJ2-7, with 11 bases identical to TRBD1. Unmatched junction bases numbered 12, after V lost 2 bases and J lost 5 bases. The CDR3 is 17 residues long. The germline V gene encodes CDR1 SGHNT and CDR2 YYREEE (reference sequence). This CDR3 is CASSLNPIGTGGDEQYF. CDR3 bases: TGTGCCAGCAGCTTAAATCCTATCGGGACAGGGGGTGACGAGCAGTACTTC.

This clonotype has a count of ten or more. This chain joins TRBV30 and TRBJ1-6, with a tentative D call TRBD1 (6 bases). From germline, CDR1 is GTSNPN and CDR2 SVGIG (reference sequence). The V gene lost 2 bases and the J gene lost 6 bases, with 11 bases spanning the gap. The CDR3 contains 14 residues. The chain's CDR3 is CAWSPGGGNSPLHF. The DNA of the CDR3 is TGTGCCTGGAGTCCAGGAGGGGGTAATTCACCCCTCCACTTT.

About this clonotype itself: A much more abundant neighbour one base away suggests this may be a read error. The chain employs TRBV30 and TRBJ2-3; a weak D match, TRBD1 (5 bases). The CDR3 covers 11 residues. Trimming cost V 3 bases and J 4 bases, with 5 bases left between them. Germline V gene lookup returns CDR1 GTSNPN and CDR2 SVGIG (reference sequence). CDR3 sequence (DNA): TGTGCCTGGAGGACAGCAGATACGCAGTATTTT. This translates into CAWRTADTQYF. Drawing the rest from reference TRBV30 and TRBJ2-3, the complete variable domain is SQTIHQWPATLVQPVGSPLSLECTVEGTSNPNLYWYRQAAGRGLQLLFYSVGIGQISSEVPQNLSASRPQDRQFILSSKKLLLSDSGFYLCAWRTADTQYFGPGTRLTVL.

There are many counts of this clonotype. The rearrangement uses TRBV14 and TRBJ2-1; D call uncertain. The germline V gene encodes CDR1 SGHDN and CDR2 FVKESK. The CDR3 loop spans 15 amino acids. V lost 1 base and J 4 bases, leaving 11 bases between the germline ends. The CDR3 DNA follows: TGTGCCAGCAGCCAAGGGAGCTCCCTATACAATGAGCAGTTCTTC. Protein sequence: CASSQGSSLYNEQFF.

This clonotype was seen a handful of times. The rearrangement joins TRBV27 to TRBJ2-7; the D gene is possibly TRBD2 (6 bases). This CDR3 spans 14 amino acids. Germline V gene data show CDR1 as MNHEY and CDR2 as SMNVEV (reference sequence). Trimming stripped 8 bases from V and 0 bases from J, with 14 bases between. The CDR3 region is CASSTGGSSYEQYF. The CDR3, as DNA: TGTGCCAGCTCCACAGGAGGGTCCTCCTACGAGCAGTACTTC.

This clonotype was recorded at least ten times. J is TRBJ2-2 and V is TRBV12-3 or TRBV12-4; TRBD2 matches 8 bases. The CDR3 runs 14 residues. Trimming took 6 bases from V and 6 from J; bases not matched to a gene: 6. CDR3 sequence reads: CASRISGSPGELFF. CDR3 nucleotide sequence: TGTGCCAGCAGAATCAGCGGGAGTCCCGGGGAGCTGTTTTTT.

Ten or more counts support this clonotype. CDR3 nucleotide sequence: TGTGCCAGCAGCCAAGAGTGGAGGGAGATCACAGATACGCAGTATTTT. Amino acids: CASSQEWREITDTQYF. The rearrangement joins TRBV4-2 to TRBJ2-3, with D maybe TRBD2 (6 bases). Trimming stripped 0 bases from V and 2 bases from J, with 12 bases between. Germline V gene sequence: CDR1 LGHNA, CDR2 YNFKEQ. This CDR3 spans 16 amino acids.

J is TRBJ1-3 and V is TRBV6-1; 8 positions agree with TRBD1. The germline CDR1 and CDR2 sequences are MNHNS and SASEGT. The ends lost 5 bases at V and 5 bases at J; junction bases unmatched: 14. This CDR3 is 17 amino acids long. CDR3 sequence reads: CASSRTPGGASRNTIYF. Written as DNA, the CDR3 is TGTGCCAGCAGTCGCACCCCAGGGGGCGCTTCCAGAAACACCATATATTTT.

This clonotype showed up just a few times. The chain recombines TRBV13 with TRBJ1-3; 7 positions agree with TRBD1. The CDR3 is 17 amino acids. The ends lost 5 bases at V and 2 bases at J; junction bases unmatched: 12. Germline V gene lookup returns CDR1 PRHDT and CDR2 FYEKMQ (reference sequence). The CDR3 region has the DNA TGTGCCAGCAGCCTGAGACAGGGTAGACTTCCTGGAAACACCATATATTTT. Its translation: CASSLRQGRLPGNTIYF.

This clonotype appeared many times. The CDR3, as DNA: TGTGCCAGCGGAAGGCAGCAGAACACTGAAGCTTTCTTT. Translated, it gives CASGRQQNTEAFF. V and J are TRBV14 and TRBJ1-1; D not resolved. Germline V gives CDR1 SGHDN, CDR2 FVKESK. V lost 8 bases to trimming and J lost 1 base, with 11 bases between them. The CDR3 is 13 residues long.

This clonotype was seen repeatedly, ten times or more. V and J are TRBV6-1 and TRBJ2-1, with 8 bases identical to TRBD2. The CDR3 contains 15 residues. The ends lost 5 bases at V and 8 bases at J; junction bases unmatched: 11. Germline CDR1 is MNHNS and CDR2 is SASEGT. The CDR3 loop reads CASSRPGGGLDEQFF. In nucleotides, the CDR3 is TGTGCCAGCAGTAGACCCGGGGGGGGGCTTGATGAGCAGTTCTTC.

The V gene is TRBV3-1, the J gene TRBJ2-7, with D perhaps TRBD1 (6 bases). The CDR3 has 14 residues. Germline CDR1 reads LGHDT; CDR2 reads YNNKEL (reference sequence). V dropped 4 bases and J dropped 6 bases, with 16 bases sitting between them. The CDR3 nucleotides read TGTGCCAGCAGCCCGCTTTCTTCAGGGGCCGAGCAGTACTTC. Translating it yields CASSPLSSGAEQYF.

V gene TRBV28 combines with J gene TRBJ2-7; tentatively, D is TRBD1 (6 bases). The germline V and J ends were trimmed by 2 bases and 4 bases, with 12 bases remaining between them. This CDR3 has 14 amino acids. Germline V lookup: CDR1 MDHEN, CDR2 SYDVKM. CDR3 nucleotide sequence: TGTGCCAGCAGTTTACCGGACAGACCTTACGAGCAGTACTTC. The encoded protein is CASSLPDRPYEQYF.

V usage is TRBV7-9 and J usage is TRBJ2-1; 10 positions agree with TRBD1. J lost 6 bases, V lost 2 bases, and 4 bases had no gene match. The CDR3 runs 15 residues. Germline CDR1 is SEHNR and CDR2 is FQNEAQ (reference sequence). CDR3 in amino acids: CASSLQRQGANEQFF. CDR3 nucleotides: TGTGCCAGCAGCTTACAGCGACAGGGGGCCAATGAGCAGTTCTTC.

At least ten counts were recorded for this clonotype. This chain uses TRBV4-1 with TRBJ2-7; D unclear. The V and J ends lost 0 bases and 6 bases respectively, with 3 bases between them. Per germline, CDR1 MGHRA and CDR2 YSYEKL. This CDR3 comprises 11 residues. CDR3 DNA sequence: TGCGCCAGCAGCCAAGATCGCGAGCAGTACTTC. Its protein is CASSQDREQYF.

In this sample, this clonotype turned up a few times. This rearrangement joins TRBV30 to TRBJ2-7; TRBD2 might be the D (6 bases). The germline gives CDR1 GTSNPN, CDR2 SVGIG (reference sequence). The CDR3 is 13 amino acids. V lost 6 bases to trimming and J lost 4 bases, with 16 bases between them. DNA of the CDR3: TGTGCCTGTCAGCCCCCAGGGAGGTACGAGCAGTACTTC. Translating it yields CACQPPGRYEQYF.

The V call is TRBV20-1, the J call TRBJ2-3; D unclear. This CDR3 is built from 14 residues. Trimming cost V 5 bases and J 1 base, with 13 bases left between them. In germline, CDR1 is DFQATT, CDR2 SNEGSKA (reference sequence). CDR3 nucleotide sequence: TGCAGTGCTCCTTGGCTTGGGGGCACAGATACGCAGTATTTT. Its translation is CSAPWLGGTDTQYF.

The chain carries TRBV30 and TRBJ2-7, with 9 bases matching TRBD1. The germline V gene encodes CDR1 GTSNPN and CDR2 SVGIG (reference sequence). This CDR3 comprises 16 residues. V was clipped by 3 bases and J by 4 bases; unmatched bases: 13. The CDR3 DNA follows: TGTGCCTGGAGGGACCCCGGGACAGGGAAGATGTACGAGCAGTACTTC. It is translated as CAWRDPGTGKMYEQYF.

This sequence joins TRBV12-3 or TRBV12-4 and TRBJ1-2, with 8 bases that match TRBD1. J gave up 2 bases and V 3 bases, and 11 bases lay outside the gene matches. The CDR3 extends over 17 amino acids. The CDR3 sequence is CASSFGTGGELNYGYTF. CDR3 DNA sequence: TGTGCCAGCAGTTTCGGGACAGGTGGGGAGTTAAACTATGGCTACACCTTC.

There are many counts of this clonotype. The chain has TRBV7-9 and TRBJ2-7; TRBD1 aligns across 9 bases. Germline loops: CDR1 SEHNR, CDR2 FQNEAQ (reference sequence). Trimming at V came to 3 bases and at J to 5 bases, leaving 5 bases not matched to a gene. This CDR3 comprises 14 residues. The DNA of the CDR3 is TGTGCCAGCAGCTTGGGACAGGGATTGGACGAGCAGTACTTC. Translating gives CASSLGQGLDEQYF.

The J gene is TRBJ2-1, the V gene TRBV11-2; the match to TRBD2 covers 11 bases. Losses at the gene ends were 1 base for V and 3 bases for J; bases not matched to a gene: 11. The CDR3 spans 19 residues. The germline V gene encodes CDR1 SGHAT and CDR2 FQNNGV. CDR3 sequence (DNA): TGTGCCAGCAGCTTAGTCAGCTGGGCTAGCGGGAGGTACTACAATGAGCAGTTCTTC. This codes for CASSLVSWASGRYYNEQFF.

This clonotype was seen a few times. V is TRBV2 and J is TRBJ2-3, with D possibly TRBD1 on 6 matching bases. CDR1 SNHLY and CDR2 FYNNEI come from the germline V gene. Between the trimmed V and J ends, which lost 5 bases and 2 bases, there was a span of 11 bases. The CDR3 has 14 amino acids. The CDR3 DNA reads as TGTGCCAGCAGTCTCCAGGGGATCACAGATACGCAGTATTTT. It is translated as CASSLQGITDTQYF. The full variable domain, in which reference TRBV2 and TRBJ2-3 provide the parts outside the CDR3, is EPEVTQTPSHQVTQMGQEVILRCVPISNHLYFYWYRQILGQKVEFLVSFYNNEISEKSEIFDDQFSVERPDGSNFTLKIRSTKLEDSAMYFCASSLQGITDTQYFGPGTRLTVL.

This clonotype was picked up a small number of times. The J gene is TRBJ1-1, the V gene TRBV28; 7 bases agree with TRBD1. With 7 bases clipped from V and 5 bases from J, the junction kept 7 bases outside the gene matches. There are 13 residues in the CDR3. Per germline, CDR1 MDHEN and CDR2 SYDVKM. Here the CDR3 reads CASTSPGQTEAFF. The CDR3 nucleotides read TGTGCCAGCACCTCGCCGGGACAGACTGAAGCTTTCTTT.